What follows are 2 T cell receptor beta chains derived from one specimen sequenced in a study of CD8+ T cells in alopecia areata. TCR sequencing used cDNA made by reverse transcription of extracted RNA. Method: immunoSEQ multiplex PCR; TCRdb's copy keeps in-frame clones and lacks some. The data show some 95,000 clones, around 44% seen once. The treatment: oral pan-JAK inhibitor, 5-10 mg twice daily. The input for sequencing was CD8+ T cells sorted from blood, taken at week 24, from a patient treated with tofacitinib. The receptors originated from a human donor with alopecia areata.

This clone was picked up one time. The chain combines TRBV29-1 with TRBJ2-7; 7 nucleotides match TRBD1. The germline V gene has CDR1 SQVTM and CDR2 ANQGSEA. CDR3 length: 13 residues. V lost 8 bases, J lost 5 bases, and 12 bases stayed unmatched. This CDR3 is CSITQGVGHEQYF. DNA of the CDR3: TGCAGCATTACCCAGGGGGTAGGACACGAGCAGTACTTC.

This clone occurred a few times. The chain joins TRBV29-1 to TRBJ2-3; D unclear. Per the germline V gene, CDR1 is SQVTM and CDR2 is ANQGSEA. Trimming took 6 bases from V and 9 from J, leaving 10 bases between them. This CDR3 comprises 10 residues. CDR3 residues: CSVTAGTQYF. Here the CDR3 DNA reads TGCAGCGTGACCGCTGGCACGCAGTATTTT.